A single sample gave rise to the 32 T cell receptor beta chains below, sequenced in a study of blood T cell repertoires in COVID-19. Sequenced by immunoSEQ multiplex PCR; TCRdb stores in-frame clones only, minus some. Counted here are a few hundred thousand clones, around 80% occurring once; the ten biggest clones make up 15%. Source material: PBMCs or T cells enriched from blood (not recorded which). The receptors were gathered from a man between 35 and 55 years old who had recovered from COVID-19.

This clone was observed a single time. The chain carries TRBV19 and TRBJ2-2, with 7 bases lining up with TRBD1. There are 15 residues in the CDR3. Germline-derived CDR1 and CDR2 are LNHDA and SQIVND (reference sequence). V trimming: 7 bases; J trimming: 6 bases; junction bases outside the gene matches: 11. As DNA, the CDR3 is TGTGCCAGTAACCCGATCGGACAGGTTGCCGGGGAGCTGTTTTTT. It translates to CASNPIGQVAGELFF.

The chain joins TRBV7-3 to TRBJ1-1, with no clear D. The V gene's germline CDR1 is SGHTA and CDR2 FQGTGA. The CDR3 covers 12 residues. Trimming left V 3 bases short and J 4 bases short, with 6 bases between. The DNA of the CDR3 is TGTGCCAGCAGCTTGTCGGGCACTGAAGCTTTCTTT. Amino acids: CASSLSGTEAFF. The variable domain in full, completed from reference TRBV7-3 and TRBJ1-1, reads GAGVSQTPSNKVTEKGKYVELRCDPISGHTALYWYRQSLGQGPEFLIYFQGTGAADDSGLPNDRFFAVRPEGSVSTLKIQRTERGDSAVYLCASSLSGTEAFFGQGTRLTVV.

This clone was detected only once. The J gene is TRBJ2-2, the V gene TRBV5-4; 10 positions agree with TRBD1. This CDR3 contains 16 residues. Looked up from germline, CDR1 is SGHNT and CDR2 is YYREEE (reference sequence). The junction had 1 base not matched to a gene; V was cut back by 2 bases and J by 0 bases. The CDR3 loop is CASSFGQGANTGELFF. The CDR3 DNA reads TGTGCCAGCAGCTTCGGACAGGGGGCGAACACCGGGGAGCTGTTTTTT.

The genes are TRBV27 and TRBJ1-4; D uncertain. Deletions cut 5 bases from V and 4 bases from J, with 11 bases between. Germline CDR1 MNHEY, CDR2 SMNVEV (reference sequence). This CDR3 region has 14 residues. The CDR3 nucleotides read TGTGCCAGCAGTGCGTGGGCCAGTAATGAAAAACTGTTTTTT. Translating gives CASSAWASNEKLFF.

Regarding this clone: Other DNA sequences within the sample encode an identical CDR3. The chain uses TRBV4-1 and TRBJ1-5; no definite D call. Germline V gives CDR1 MGHRA, CDR2 YSYEKL. V was cut by 0 bases and J by 5 bases, with 5 bases left in between. This CDR3 is built from 13 residues. CDR3 bases: TGCGCCAGCAGCCAAGAGCGGGATCAGCCCCAGCATTTT. It yields the protein CASSQERDQPQHF.

The J gene is TRBJ1-6, the V gene TRBV5-6; D gene ambiguous. The germline CDR1 and CDR2 sequences are SGHDT and YYEEEE. V was shortened by 3 bases and J by 10 bases, with 17 bases between the two germline ends. The CDR3 totals 15 residues. The CDR3: CASSSYGARGSPLHF. The CDR3 nucleotides read TGTGCCAGCAGCTCGTACGGCGCCCGAGGATCACCCCTCCACTTT.

The V and J genes are TRBV6-4 and TRBJ1-5; the D gene is possibly TRBD1 (6 bases). V gave up 9 bases and J gave up 5 bases, with 17 bases separating them. The CDR3 spans 14 residues. Germline-derived CDR1 and CDR2 are MRHNA and SNTAGT. CDR3 sequence: CARGLQGPYQPQHF. CDR3 nucleotides: TGTGCCAGAGGCCTCCAGGGGCCCTATCAGCCCCAGCATTTT.

The chain recombines TRBV2 with TRBJ2-1; 11 bases map to TRBD2. Germline values: CDR1 SNHLY, CDR2 FYNNEI. The CDR3 loop spans 18 amino acids. V shed 3 bases and J 1 base; nucleotides not matched to a gene: 8. This CDR3 is CASSDQLAGVRSYNEQFF. CDR3 DNA sequence: TGTGCCAGCAGTGACCAACTAGCGGGAGTGCGGTCCTACAATGAGCAGTTCTTC.

The V and J genes are TRBV12-3 or TRBV12-4 and TRBJ2-1; the match to TRBD2 covers 11 bases. J gave up 15 bases and V 9 bases, and 13 bases lay outside the gene matches. The CDR3 length is 13 residues. The CDR3 region has the DNA TGTGCCAGTCTAAAGGTAGCGGGAGGGCCTCCGTTCTTC. Its translation is CASLKVAGGPPFF.

V usage is TRBV28 and J usage is TRBJ1-1; the D is unclear. V gave up 5 bases and J gave up 0 bases, with 10 bases separating them. CDR1 is MDHEN, CDR2 SYDVKM, per germline. CDR3 length equals 14 residues. Here the CDR3 reads CASSAPGVNTEAFF. In DNA, the CDR3 is TGTGCCAGCAGTGCACCAGGCGTGAACACTGAAGCTTTCTTT. The full variable domain, rest sourced from reference TRBV28 and TRBJ1-1, is DVKVTQSSRYLVKRTGEKVFLECVQDMDHENMFWYRQDPGLGLRLIYFSYDVKMKEKGDIPEGYSVSREKKERFSLILESASTNQTSMYLCASSAPGVNTEAFFGQGTRLTVV.

The chain combines TRBV14 with TRBJ2-2; the match to TRBD1 covers 8 bases. Losses at the gene ends were 4 bases for V and 6 bases for J; bases not matched to a gene: 7. Looked up from germline, CDR1 is SGHDN and CDR2 is FVKESK. The CDR3 length is 15 residues. Here the CDR3 DNA reads TGTGCCAGCAGCCCTCGGACAGGGTTCGCCGGGGAGCTGTTTTTT. This encodes CASSPRTGFAGELFF. Using reference TRBV14 and TRBJ2-2 for the parts outside the CDR3, the full variable domain is EAGVTQFPSHSVIEKGQTVTLRCDPISGHDNLYWYRRVMGKEIKFLLHFVKESKQDESGMPNNRFLAERTGGTYSTLKVQPAELEDSGVYFCASSPRTGFAGELFFGEGSRLTVL.

The chain couples TRBV6-1 to TRBJ1-5, with D possibly being TRBD1 (5 bases). The V gene's germline CDR1 is MNHNS and CDR2 SASEGT. The V end was cut by 2 bases, the J end by 0 bases, with 17 bases between. The CDR3 loop spans 18 amino acids. CDR3 nucleotides: TGTGCCAGCAGTGAACAGAGACAGACCCTTTATAGCAATCAGCCCCAGCATTTT. Protein: CASSEQRQTLYSNQPQHF.

V and J are TRBV5-6 and TRBJ1-1, with D hard to call. The V end was cut by 5 bases, the J end by 0 bases, with 17 bases between. The CDR3 loop spans 16 amino acids. CDR1 and CDR2 (germline): SGHDT, YYEEEE. The CDR3 loop reads CASSLWSSPMNTEAFF. The CDR3 region has the DNA TGTGCCAGCAGTCTATGGTCAAGCCCCATGAACACTGAAGCTTTCTTT.

The chain uses TRBV19 and TRBJ2-3; D not resolved. V shed 6 bases and J shed 2 bases, with 6 bases lying between them. The CDR3 runs 12 residues. Looked up from germline, CDR1 is LNHDA and CDR2 is SQIVND (reference sequence). DNA for the CDR3: TGTGCCAGTAGCGCACTCACAGATACGCAGTATTTT. Its protein is CASSALTDTQYF.

The chain joins TRBV4-1 to TRBJ2-7; TRBD2 matches 8 bases. The CDR3 runs to 15 residues. The germline V gene encodes CDR1 MGHRA and CDR2 YSYEKL. V was pared by 5 bases and J by 2 bases, with 8 bases of the junction left unmatched. The DNA for the CDR3 is TGCGCCAGCAGCAGAGGGAGCGGGAGCACCTACGAGCAGTACTTC. Translating it yields CASSRGSGSTYEQYF.

V gene TRBV5-1 combines with J gene TRBJ2-1; no reliable D call. The CDR3 extends over 13 amino acids. Germline assignment: CDR1 SGHRS and CDR2 YFSETQ. Trimming removed 4 bases at V and 0 bases at J, with 5 bases between. This CDR3 reads CASSLSSYNEQFF. The CDR3 DNA reads as TGCGCCAGCAGCCTAAGCTCCTACAATGAGCAGTTCTTC.

The rearrangement links TRBV21-1 to TRBJ1-6. TRBV21-1 is a pseudogene locus. The CDR3 loop spans 17 amino acids. The CDR3 sequence is CASSIGGGGQNNSPLHF. CDR3 nucleotides: TGTGCCAGCAGCATCGGGGGGGGTGGACAGAATAATTCACCCCTCCACTTT.

The chain combines TRBV7-2 with TRBJ1-5; D unclear. Germline loops: CDR1 SGHTA, CDR2 FQGNSA. V lost 5 bases, J lost 6 bases, and 11 bases lay in between. CDR3 length equals 13 residues. CDR3 in DNA: TGTGCCAGCAGCCGTGGGAGCGGTCAGCCCCAGCATTTT. This sequence encodes CASSRGSGQPQHF.

The rearrangement joins TRBV7-3 to TRBJ2-3; possible D gene TRBD2, 6 bases. Germline lookup yields CDR1 SGHTA and CDR2 FQGTGA. With 5 bases removed from V and 7 bases from J, the gap between germline ends came to 19 bases. This CDR3 contains 15 residues. The CDR3 DNA reads as TGTGCCAGCAGCCGGGCACCGGGACTCGAACATACGCAGTATTTT. Translation gives CASSRAPGLEHTQYF.

The chain employs TRBV9 and TRBJ1-2; weak D call: TRBD1 (5 bases). V shed 0 bases and J shed 4 bases, with 10 bases lying between them. The CDR3 runs to 14 residues. CDR1 is SGDLS, CDR2 YYNGEE, per germline. The CDR3 here is CASSVEAGIYGYTF. The CDR3 coding sequence is TGTGCCAGCAGCGTAGAGGCAGGGATCTATGGCTACACCTTC.

The rearrangement links TRBV6-5 to TRBJ1-1; D is ambiguous. CDR1 MNHEY and CDR2 SVGAGI come from the germline V gene. The CDR3 is made up of 14 amino acids. Trimming pared 6 bases from V and 5 bases from J, leaving 16 bases between. For the CDR3, the DNA is TGTGCCAGCAGCCTTAGAGTCGGGAATACTGAAGCTTTCTTT. Translating gives CASSLRVGNTEAFF.

This chain connects TRBV19 to TRBJ2-7, with 8 nucleotides matching TRBD1. The J segment lost 7 bases and the V segment lost 1 base, leaving 15 bases of the junction unmatched. Germline-derived CDR1 and CDR2 are LNHDA and SQIVND (reference sequence). This CDR3 has 17 residues. CDR3 in amino acids: CASSIGSIPGQAQEQYF. The CDR3, as DNA: TGTGCCAGTAGTATAGGGAGTATTCCGGGACAGGCGCAAGAGCAGTACTTC.

This chain joins TRBV7-3 and TRBJ2-3; 10 positions match TRBD2. Germline V gene sequence: CDR1 SGHTA, CDR2 FQGTGA. V shed 1 base, J shed 4 bases, and the junction held 5 bases outside the gene matches. The CDR3 totals 16 residues. The CDR3 here is CASSLRASGSPDTQYF. The CDR3 nucleotides are TGTGCCAGCAGCTTAAGAGCTAGCGGGAGCCCAGATACGCAGTATTTT. The whole variable domain, remainder taken from reference TRBV7-3 and TRBJ2-3, is GAGVSQTPSNKVTEKGKYVELRCDPISGHTALYWYRQSLGQGPEFLIYFQGTGAADDSGLPNDRFFAVRPEGSVSTLKIQRTERGDSAVYLCASSLRASGSPDTQYFGPGTRLTVL.

The rearrangement uses TRBV5-4 and TRBJ2-2; D is undetermined. Germline CDR1 reads SGHNT; CDR2 reads YYREEE (reference sequence). CDR3 length: 14 residues. Trimming pared 7 bases from V and 0 bases from J, leaving 10 bases between. The CDR3 DNA follows: TGTGCCAGCTCCCCCCCCACGAACACCGGGGAGCTGTTTTTT. The encoded protein is CASSPPTNTGELFF.

This sequence joins TRBV7-9 and TRBJ1-3; 9 nucleotides agree with TRBD1. The CDR3 is 14 residues long. V shed 0 bases and J 8 bases; nucleotides not matched to a gene: 2. From germline, CDR1 is SEHNR and CDR2 FQNEAQ (reference sequence). The CDR3 DNA is TGTGCCAGCAGCTTAGCACAGGGGGCGGACACCATATATTTT. This encodes CASSLAQGADTIYF. The full variable domain, with the rest looked up from reference TRBV7-9 and TRBJ1-3, is DTGVSQNPRHKITKRGQNVTFRCDPISEHNRLYWYRQTLGQGPEFLTYFQNEAQLEKSRLLSDRFSAERPKGSFSTLEIQRTEQGDSAMYLCASSLAQGADTIYFGEGSWLTVV.

There are a few counts of this clone. The chain uses TRBV7-8 and TRBJ1-1; D is unresolved. The V end was cut by 4 bases, the J end by 0 bases, with 6 bases between. Germline CDR1 SGHVS, CDR2 FQNEAQ. The CDR3 is made up of 13 amino acids. CDR3 sequence (DNA): TGTGCCAGCAGCTCTCAGATGAACACTGAAGCTTTCTTT. It is translated as CASSSQMNTEAFF.

The chain links TRBV27 to TRBJ2-7; D is perhaps TRBD2 (6 bases). This CDR3 is 15 amino acids long. CDR1 and CDR2 from the germline V gene are MNHEY and SMNVEV (reference sequence). V was pared by 0 bases and J by 2 bases, with 11 bases between. CDR3 amino acids: CASSLSSSAAYEQYF. CDR3 nucleotide sequence: TGTGCCAGCAGTTTATCGTCTAGCGCCGCCTACGAGCAGTACTTC.

V usage is TRBV11-2 and J usage is TRBJ2-1, with 8 bases lining up with TRBD2. The CDR3 has 14 amino acids. In germline, CDR1 is SGHAT, CDR2 FQNNGV. V dropped 5 bases and J dropped 5; count of bases not matched to a gene: 5. Written as DNA, the CDR3 is TGTGCCAGCAGCGACAGCGGGAGCCACAATGAGCAGTTCTTC. Translation: CASSDSGSHNEQFF. The variable domain in full, completed from reference TRBV11-2 and TRBJ2-1, reads EAGVAQSPRYKIIEKRQSVAFWCNPISGHATLYWYQQILGQGPKLLIQFQNNGVVDDSQLPKDRFSAERLKGVDSTLKIQPAKLEDSAVYLCASSDSGSHNEQFFGPGTRLTVL.

The CDR3 DNA reads TGTGCCAGCAGCCCCCGGGCTAGCGGGGCCCGGGAGCTGTTTTTT. Translating it yields CASSPRASGARELFF. The gene calls are TRBV3-1 (or the pseudogene TRBV3-2) and TRBJ2-2; TRBD2 aligns across 9 bases. The CDR3 totals 15 residues. The trim removed 4 bases at V and 9 bases at J, leaving 9 bases unmatched. CDR1 is LGHDT and CDR2 is YNNKEL in the germline V gene (reference sequence).

The chain recombines TRBV28 with TRBJ1-2; D might be TRBD1 (6 bases). Germline V gene data show CDR1 as MDHEN and CDR2 as SYDVKM. V was pared by 4 bases and J by 8 bases, with 17 bases between. The CDR3 loop spans 14 amino acids. The CDR3 sequence is CASSSHEGGRGYTF. In nucleotides, the CDR3 is TGTGCCAGCAGTTCCCACGAGGGGGGGAGAGGCTACACCTTC.

The chain joins TRBV4-3 to TRBJ1-5; D remains unclear. This CDR3 is built from 18 residues. Trimming removed 0 bases at V and 0 bases at J, with 15 bases between. Germline CDR1 and CDR2: LGHNA and YSLEER. The CDR3 nucleotides are TGCGCCAGCAGCCAAGATCGTCTTAGGAGGGATAGCAATCAGCCCCAGCATTTT. Protein product: CASSQDRLRRDSNQPQHF.

This clone was seen a handful of times. This sequence joins TRBV13 and TRBJ2-2; TRBD2 matches at 14 bases. V shed 3 bases and J 15 bases; nucleotides not matched to a gene: 3. This CDR3 has 13 amino acids. Germline loops: CDR1 PRHDT, CDR2 FYEKMQ (reference sequence). CDR3 nucleotide sequence: TGTGCCAGCAGCTTGGGACTAGCGGGAGAGGTGTTTTTT. Amino acid sequence: CASSLGLAGEVFF.